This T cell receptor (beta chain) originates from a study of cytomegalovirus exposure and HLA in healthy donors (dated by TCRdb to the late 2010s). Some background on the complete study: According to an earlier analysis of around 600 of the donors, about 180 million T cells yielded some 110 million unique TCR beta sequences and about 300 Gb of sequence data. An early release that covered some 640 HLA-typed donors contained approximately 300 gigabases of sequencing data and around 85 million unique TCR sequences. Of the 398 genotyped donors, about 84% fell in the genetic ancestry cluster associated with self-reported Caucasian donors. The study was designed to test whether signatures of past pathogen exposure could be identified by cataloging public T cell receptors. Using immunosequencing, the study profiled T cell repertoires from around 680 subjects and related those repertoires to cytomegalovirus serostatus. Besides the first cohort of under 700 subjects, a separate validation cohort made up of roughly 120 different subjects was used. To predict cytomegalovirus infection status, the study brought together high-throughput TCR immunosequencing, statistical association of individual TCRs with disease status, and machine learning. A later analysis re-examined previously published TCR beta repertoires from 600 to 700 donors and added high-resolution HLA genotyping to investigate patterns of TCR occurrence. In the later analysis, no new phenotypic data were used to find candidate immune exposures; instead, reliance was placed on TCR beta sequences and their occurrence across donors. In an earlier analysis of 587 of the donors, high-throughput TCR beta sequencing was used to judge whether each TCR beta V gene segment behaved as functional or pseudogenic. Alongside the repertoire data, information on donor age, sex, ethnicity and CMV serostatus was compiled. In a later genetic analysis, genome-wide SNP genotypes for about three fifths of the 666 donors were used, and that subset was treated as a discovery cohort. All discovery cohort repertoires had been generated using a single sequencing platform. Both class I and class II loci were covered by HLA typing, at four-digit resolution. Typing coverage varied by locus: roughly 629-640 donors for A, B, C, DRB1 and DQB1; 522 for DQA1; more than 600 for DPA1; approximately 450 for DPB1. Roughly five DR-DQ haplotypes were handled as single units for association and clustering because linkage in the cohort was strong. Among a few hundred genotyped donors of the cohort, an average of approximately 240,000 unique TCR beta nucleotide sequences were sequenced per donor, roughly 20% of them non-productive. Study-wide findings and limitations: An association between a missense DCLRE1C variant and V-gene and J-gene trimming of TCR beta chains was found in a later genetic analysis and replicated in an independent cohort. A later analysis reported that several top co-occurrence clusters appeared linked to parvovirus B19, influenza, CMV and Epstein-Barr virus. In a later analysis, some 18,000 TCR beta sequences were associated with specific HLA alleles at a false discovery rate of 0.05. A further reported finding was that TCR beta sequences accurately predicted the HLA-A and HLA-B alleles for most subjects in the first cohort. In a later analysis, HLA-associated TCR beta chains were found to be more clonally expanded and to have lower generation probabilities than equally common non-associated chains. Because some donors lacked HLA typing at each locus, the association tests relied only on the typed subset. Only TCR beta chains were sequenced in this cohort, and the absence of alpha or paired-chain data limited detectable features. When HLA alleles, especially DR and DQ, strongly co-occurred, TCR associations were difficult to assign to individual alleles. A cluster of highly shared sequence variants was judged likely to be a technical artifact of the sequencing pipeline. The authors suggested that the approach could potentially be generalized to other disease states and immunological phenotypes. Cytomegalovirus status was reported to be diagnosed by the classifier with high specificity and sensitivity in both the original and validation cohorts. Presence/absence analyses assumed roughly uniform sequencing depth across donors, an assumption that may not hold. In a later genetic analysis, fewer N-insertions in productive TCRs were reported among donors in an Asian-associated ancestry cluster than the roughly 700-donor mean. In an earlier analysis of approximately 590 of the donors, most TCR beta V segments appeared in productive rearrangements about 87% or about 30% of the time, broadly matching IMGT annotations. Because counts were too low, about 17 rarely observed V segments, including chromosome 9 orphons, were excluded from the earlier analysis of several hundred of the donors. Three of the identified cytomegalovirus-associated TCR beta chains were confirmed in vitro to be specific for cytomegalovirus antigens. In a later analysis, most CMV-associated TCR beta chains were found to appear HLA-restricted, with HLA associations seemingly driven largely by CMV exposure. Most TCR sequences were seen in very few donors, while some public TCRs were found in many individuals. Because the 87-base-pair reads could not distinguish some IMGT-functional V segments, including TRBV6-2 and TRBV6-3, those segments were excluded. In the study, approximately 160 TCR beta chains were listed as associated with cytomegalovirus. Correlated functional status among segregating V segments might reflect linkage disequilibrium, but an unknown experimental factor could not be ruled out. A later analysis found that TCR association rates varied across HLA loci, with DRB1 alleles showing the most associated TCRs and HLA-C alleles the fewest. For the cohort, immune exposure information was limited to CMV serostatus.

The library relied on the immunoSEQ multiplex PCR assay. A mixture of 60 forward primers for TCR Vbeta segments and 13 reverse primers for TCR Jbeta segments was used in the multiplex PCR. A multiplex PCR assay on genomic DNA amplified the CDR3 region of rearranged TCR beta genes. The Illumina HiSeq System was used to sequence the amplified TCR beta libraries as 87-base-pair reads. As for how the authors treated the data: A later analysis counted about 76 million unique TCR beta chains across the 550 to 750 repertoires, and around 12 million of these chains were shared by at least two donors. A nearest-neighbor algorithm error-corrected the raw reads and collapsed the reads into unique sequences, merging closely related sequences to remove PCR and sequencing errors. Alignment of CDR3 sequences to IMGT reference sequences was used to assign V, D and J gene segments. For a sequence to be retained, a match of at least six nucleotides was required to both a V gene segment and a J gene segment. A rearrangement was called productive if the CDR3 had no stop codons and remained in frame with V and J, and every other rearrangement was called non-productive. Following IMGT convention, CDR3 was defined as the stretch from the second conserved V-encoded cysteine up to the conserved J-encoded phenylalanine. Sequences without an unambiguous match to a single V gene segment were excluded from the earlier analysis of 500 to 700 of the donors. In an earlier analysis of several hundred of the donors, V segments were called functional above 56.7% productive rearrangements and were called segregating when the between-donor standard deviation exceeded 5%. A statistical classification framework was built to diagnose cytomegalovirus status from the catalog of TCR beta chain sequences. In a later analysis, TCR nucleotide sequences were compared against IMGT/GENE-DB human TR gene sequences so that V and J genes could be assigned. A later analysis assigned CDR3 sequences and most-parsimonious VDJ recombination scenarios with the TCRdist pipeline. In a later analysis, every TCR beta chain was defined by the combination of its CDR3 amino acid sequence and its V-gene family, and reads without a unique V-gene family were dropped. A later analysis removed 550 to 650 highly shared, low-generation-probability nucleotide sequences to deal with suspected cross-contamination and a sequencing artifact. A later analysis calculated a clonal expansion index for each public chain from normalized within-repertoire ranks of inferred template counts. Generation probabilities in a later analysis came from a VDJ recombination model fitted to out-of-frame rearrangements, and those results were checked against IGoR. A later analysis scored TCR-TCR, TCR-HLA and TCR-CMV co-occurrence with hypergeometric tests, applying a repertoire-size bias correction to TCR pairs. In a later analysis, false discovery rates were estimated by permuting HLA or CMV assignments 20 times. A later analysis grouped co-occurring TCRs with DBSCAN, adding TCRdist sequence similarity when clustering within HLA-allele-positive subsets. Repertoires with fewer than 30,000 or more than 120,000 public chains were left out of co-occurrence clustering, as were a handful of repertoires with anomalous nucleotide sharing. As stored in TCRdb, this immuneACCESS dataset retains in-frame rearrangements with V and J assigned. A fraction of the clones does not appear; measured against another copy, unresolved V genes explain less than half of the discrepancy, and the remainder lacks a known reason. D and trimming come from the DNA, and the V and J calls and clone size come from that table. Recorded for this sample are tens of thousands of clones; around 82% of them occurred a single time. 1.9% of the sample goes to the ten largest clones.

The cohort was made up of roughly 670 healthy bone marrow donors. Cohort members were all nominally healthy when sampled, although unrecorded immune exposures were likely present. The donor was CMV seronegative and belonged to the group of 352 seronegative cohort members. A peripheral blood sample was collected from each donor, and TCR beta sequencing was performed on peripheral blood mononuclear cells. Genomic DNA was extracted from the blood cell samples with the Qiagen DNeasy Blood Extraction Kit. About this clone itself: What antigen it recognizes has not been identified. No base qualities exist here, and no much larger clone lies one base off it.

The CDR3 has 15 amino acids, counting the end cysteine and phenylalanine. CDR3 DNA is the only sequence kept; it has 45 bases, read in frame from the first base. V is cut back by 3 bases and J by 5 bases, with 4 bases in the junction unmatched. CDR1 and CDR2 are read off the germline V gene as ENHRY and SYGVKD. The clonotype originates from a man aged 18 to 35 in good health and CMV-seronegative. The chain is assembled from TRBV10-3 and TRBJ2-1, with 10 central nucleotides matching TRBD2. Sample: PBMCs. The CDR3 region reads CAISELAGNHNEQFF. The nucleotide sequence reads TGTGCCATCAGTGAACTAGCGGGGAACCACAATGAGCAGTTCTTC.